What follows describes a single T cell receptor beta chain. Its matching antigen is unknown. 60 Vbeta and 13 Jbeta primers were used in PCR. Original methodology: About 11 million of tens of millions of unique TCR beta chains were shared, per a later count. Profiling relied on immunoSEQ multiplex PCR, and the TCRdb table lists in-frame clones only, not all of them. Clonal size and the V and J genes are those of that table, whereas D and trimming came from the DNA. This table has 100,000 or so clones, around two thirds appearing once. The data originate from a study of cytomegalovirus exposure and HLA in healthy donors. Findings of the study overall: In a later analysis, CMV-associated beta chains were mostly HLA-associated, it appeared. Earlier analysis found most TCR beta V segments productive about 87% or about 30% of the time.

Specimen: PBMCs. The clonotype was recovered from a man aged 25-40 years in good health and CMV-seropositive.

The CDR3 sequence is CASSLGVGGNTGELFF. The CDR3 DNA sequence: TGTGCCAGCAGCTTAGGGGTAGGGGGCAACACCGGGGAGCTGTTTTTT. The chain is built from TRBV7-2 and TRBJ2-2; 7 bases fit TRBD1. The CDR3 extends over 16 amino acids. CDR1 SGHTA and CDR2 FQGNSA come from the germline V gene. V gave up 1 base and J gave up 2 bases; unmatched junction bases: 4.